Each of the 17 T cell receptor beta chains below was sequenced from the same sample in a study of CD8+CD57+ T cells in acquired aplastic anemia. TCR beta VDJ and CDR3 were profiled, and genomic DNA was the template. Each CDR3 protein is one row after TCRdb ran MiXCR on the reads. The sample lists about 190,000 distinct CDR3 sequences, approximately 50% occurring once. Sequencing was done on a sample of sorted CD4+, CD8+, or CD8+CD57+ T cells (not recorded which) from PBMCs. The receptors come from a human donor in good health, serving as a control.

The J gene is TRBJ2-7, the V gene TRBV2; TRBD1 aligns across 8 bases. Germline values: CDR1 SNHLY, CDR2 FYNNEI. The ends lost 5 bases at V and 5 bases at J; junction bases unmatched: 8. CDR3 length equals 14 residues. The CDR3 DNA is TGTGCCAGCAGTCCTAGGACAGGGATCCACGAGCAGTACTTC. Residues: CASSPRTGIHEQYF.

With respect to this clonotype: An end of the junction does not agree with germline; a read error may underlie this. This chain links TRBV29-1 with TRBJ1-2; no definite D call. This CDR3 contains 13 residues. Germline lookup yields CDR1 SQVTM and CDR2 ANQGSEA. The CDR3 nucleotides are TGTAGCGTTGGGCTACGGCCTAACTATGGCTACACCTTC. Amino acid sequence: CSVGLRPNYGYTF.

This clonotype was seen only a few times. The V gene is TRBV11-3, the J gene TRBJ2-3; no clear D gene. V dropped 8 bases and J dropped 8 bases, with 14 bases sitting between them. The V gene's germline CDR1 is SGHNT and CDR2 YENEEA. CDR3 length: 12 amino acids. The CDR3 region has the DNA TGTGCCAGCGGAACTGCTGACGGTACGCAGTATTTT. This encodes CASGTADGTQYF.

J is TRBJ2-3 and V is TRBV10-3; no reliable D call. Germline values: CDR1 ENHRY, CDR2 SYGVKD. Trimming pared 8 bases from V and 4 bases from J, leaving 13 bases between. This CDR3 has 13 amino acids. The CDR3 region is CAIGAQRPDTQYF. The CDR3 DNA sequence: TGTGCCATCGGAGCCCAGCGTCCAGATACGCAGTATTTT.

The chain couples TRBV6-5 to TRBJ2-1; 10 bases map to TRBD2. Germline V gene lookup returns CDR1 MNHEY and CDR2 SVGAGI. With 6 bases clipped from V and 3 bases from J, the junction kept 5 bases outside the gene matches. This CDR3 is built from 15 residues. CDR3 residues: CASSRGTSDYNEQFF. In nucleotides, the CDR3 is TGTGCCAGCAGCCGCGGGACTAGCGACTACAATGAGCAGTTCTTC.

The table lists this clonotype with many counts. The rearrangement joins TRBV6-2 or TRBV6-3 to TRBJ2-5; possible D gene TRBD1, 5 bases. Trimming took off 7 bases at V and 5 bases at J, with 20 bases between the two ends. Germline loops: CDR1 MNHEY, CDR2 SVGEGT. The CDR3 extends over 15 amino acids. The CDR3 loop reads CASTSGPGYRETQYF. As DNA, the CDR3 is TGTGCCAGCACCTCGGGTCCGGGCTACAGGGAGACCCAGTACTTC.

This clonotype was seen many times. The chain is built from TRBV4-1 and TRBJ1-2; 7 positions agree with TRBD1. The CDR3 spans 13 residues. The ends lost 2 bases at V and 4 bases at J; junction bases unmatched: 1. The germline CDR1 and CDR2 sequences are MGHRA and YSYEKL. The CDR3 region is CASSQTGAYGYTF. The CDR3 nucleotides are TGCGCCAGCAGCCAAACAGGGGCCTATGGCTACACCTTC.

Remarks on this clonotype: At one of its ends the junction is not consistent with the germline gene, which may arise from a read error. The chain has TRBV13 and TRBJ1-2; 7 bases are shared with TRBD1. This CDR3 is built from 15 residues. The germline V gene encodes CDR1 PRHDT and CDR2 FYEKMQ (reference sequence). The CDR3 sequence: CASSPRGQSNYGYTF. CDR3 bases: TGCGCCAGCAGCCCTAGGGGACAGTCGAACTATGGCTACACCTTC.

DNA of the CDR3: TGTGCCAGCAGCTTGGCGATGAGCCCTCAGCCGGACACTGAAGCTTTCTTT. Translated, it gives CASSLAMSPQPDTEAFF. The chain links TRBV5-6 to TRBJ1-1; D is ambiguous. Trimming removed 0 bases at V and 3 bases at J, with 18 bases between. This CDR3 is built from 17 residues. In germline, CDR1 is SGHDT, CDR2 YYEEEE.

CDR3 amino acids: CATASGYNEQFF. The CDR3 region has the DNA TGTGCCACCGCTAGTGGCTACAATGAGCAGTTCTTC. The chain uses TRBV15 and TRBJ2-1; no clear D gene. V lost 8 bases, J lost 3 bases, and 8 bases lay in between. CDR1 is LNHNV, CDR2 YYDKDF, per germline (reference sequence). The CDR3 is 12 amino acids.

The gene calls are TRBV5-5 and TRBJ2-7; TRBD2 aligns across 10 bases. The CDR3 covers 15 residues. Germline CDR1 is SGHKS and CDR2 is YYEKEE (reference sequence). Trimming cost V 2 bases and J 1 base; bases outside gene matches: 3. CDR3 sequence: CASSLAGGASYEQYV. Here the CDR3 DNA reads TGTGCCAGCAGCTTAGCGGGAGGGGCGTCCTACGAGCAGTACGTC.

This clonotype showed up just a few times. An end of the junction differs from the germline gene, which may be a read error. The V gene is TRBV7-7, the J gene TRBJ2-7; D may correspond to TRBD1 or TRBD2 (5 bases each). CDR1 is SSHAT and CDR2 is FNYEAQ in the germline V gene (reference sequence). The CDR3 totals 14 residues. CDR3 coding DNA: TGTGCTAGCAGCCCGGGCGCAGGGACGGACGAGCAGTACTTC. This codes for CASSPGAGTDEQYF.

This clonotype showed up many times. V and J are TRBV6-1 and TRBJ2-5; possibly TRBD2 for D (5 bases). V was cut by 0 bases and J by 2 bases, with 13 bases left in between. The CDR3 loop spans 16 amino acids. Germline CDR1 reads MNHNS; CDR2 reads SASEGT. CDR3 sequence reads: CASSEAFGRGQETQYF. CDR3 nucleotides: TGTGCCAGCAGTGAAGCTTTCGGTAGAGGGCAAGAGACCCAGTACTTC.

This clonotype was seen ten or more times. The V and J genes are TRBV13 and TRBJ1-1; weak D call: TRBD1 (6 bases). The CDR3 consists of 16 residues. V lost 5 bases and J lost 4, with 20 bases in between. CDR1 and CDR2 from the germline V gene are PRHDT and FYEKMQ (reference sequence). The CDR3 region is CASSPILSGVSTEAFF. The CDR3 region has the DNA TGTGCCAGCAGCCCCATCCTCTCAGGGGTAAGCACTGAAGCTTTCTTT.

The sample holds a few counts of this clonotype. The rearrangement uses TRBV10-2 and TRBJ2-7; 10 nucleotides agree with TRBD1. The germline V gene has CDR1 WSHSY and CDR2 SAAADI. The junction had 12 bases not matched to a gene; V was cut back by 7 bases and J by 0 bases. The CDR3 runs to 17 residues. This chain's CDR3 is CASNAGTGALVSYEQYF. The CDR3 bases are TGCGCCAGCAACGCCGGGACAGGGGCTCTTGTCTCCTACGAGCAGTACTTC.

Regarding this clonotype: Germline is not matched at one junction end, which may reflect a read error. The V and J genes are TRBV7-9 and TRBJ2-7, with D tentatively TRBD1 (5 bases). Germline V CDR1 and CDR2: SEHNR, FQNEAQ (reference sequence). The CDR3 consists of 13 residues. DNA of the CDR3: TGTACCAGCAGCAGCAGGGCCTCCTACGAGCAGTACTTC. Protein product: CTSSSRASYEQYF.

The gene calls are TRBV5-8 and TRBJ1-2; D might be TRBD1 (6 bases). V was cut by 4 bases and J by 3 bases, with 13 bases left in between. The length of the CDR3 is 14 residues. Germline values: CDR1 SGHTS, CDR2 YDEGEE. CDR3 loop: CASSPPRTDYGYTF. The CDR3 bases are TGTGCCAGCAGCCCGCCTAGGACAGACTATGGCTACACCTTC.